The entry below gives a single T cell receptor (beta chain) sequence along with its context. Its antigen is not known. These data come from a study of cytotoxic CD8 clonotypes in ibrutinib-treated CLL. Assay used: immunoSEQ multiplex PCR; TCRdb lists only in-frame clones, some missing. The table has 150,000 to 200,000 clones, approximately 68% seen once. CDR3 size: 12 residues. The V end was cut by 3 bases, the J end by 13 bases, with 12 bases between. Germline V CDR1 and CDR2: ENHRY, SYGVKD. Study outcomes and limitations: Whereas clonality rose at ibrutinib response, it declined toward baseline at progression.

This specimen consisted of PBMCs, obtained after 24 months of ibrutinib treatment. The sequence came from a human donor with chronic lymphocytic leukemia. The chain links TRBV10-3 to TRBJ1-4, with D tentatively TRBD1 (5 bases). The CDR3 nucleotides are TGTGCCATCAGTGAAAGTCGTGGGGGACTGTTTTTT. Its translation: CAISESRGGLFF.